This T cell receptor (beta chain) comes out of a study of blood T cell repertoires in COVID-19. Study context: Sites across the United States, Italy and Spain contributed samples from acute and convalescent COVID-19.

The CDR3 consists of 15 residues. Germline lookup yields CDR1 MDHEN and CDR2 SYDVKM. The V segment lost 4 bases and the J segment 5 bases; nucleotides outside the gene matches: 9. Profiling relied on immunoSEQ multiplex PCR, and the TCRdb table lists in-frame clones only, not all of them. This table holds about 53,000 clones, about 86% found once. The sequence came from a man aged 45-65 years with acute or convalescent COVID-19. What was sequenced was peripheral blood. V is TRBV28 and J is TRBJ2-3; 7 bases match TRBD1. CDR3 sequence (DNA): TGTGCCAGCAGTTCCCTGACAGGGATGCAAGATACGCAGTATTTT. This codes for CASSSLTGMQDTQYF.